This record covers a single T cell receptor (beta chain). Profiled with immunoSEQ multiplex PCR; TCRdb holds only in-frame clones, not every one. In the table there are 68,000 or so clones, 85% to 95% of which are singletons. The CDR3 loop spans 15 amino acids. CDR1 and CDR2 (germline): SNHLY, FYNNEI. V trimming: 2 bases; J trimming: 10 bases; junction bases outside the gene matches: 7. This sample was taken from a study of T cells after somatic rescue of genetic block. The receptor comes from a man aged 35-49 years. V gene TRBV2 combines with J gene TRBJ2-1, with TRBD2 matching over 11 bases. Sequenced: peripheral blood mononuclear cells (PBMCs). DNA of the CDR3: TGTGCCAGCAGTGAACTAGCGGGGGGTTCGTTCGAGCAGTTCTTC. As protein: CASSELAGGSFEQFF. The whole variable domain, filled in from reference TRBV2 and TRBJ2-1, reads EPEVTQTPSHQVTQMGQEVILRCVPISNHLYFYWYRQILGQKVEFLVSFYNNEISEKSEIFDDQFSVERPDGSNFTLKIRSTKLEDSAMYFCASSELAGGSFEQFFGPGTRLTVL.